The 18 T cell receptor beta chains below were found in one sample sequenced in a study of blood T cell repertoires in COVID-19. Sequencing was performed with immunoSEQ multiplex PCR; in TCRdb, only in-frame clones are kept and a portion is missing. The sample lists a few hundred thousand clones, around 83% occurring once. Sequenced input: peripheral blood. These TCRs come from a young man with active or convalescent COVID-19.

This rearrangement joins TRBV30 to TRBJ2-3, with 7 positions matching TRBD2. Germline CDR1 reads GTSNPN; CDR2 reads SVGIG (reference sequence). The J segment lost 1 base and the V segment lost 5 bases, leaving 6 bases of the junction unmatched. This CDR3 region has 14 residues. This chain's CDR3 is CAWAGVQGTDTQYF. CDR3 nucleotides: TGTGCCTGGGCGGGGGTTCAGGGCACAGATACGCAGTATTTT. The full variable domain, with the rest looked up from reference TRBV30 and TRBJ2-3, is SQTIHQWPATLVQPVGSPLSLECTVEGTSNPNLYWYRQAAGRGLQLLFYSVGIGQISSEVPQNLSASRPQDRQFILSSKKLLLSDSGFYLCAWAGVQGTDTQYFGPGTRLTVL.

V and J are TRBV5-6 and TRBJ1-6; tentatively, D is TRBD1 (6 bases). CDR3 length: 16 amino acids. The V gene lost 1 base and the J gene lost 6 bases, with 14 bases spanning the gap. Germline CDR1 and CDR2: SGHDT and YYEEEE. This CDR3 reads CASSLQGLITNSPLHF. CDR3 coding DNA: TGTGCCAGCAGCTTGCAGGGGTTAATCACTAATTCACCCCTCCACTTT. Based on the CDR3 plus reference TRBV5-6 and TRBJ1-6, the full variable domain is DAGVTQSPTHLIKTRGQQVTLRCSPKSGHDTVSWYQQALGQGPQFIFQYYEEEERQRGNFPDRFSGHQFPNYSSELNVNALLLGDSALYLCASSLQGLITNSPLHFGNGTRLTVT.

This chain joins TRBV4-3 and TRBJ2-2; 8 positions match TRBD1. V was pared by 6 bases and J by 4 bases, with 13 bases of the junction left unmatched. The CDR3 loop spans 17 amino acids. The V gene's germline CDR1 is LGHNA and CDR2 YSLEER. The DNA of the CDR3 is TGCGCCAGCAGACACAGATCGGACAGGGACGCCACCGGGGAGCTGTTTTTT. Translating gives CASRHRSDRDATGELFF.

The chain has TRBV5-1 and TRBJ1-6, with D possibly TRBD1 on 5 matching bases. Deletions cut 6 bases from V and 9 bases from J, with 13 bases between. The germline V gene has CDR1 SGHRS and CDR2 YFSETQ. The CDR3 covers 13 residues. The CDR3 DNA is TGCGCCAGCACCGTCCTGGGGGGTTCACCCCTCCACTTT. Its translation: CASTVLGGSPLHF.

This chain links TRBV2 with TRBJ2-3; 7 bases are shared with TRBD1. The V gene's germline CDR1 is SNHLY and CDR2 FYNNEI. J gave up 4 bases and V 4 bases, and 2 bases lay outside the gene matches. The CDR3 loop spans 13 amino acids. In DNA form, the CDR3 reads TGTGCCAGCAGTGGAGGGGGCCCAGATACGCAGTATTTT. This translates into CASSGGGPDTQYF.

The chain has TRBV4-3 and TRBJ2-5, with D possibly TRBD1 on 6 matching bases. Between the trimmed V and J ends, which lost 4 bases and 5 bases, there was a span of 20 bases. Germline CDR1 LGHNA, CDR2 YSLEER. The CDR3 runs to 16 residues. The CDR3 region is CASSRAGTTFEETQYF. CDR3 bases: TGCGCCAGCAGCCGGGCAGGGACAACATTCGAGGAGACCCAGTACTTC.

The chain employs TRBV3-1 (or the pseudogene TRBV3-2) and TRBJ2-3; D perhaps matches TRBD2 (5 bases). The CDR3 consists of 22 residues. Germline CDR1 LGHDT, CDR2 YNNKEL (reference sequence). Trimming took 0 bases from V and 0 from J, leaving 28 bases between them. The CDR3 nucleotides read TGTGCCAGCAGCCAAGAAAGGCCCCACGGGGAGAGTGGGTATCCTAGCACAGATACGCAGTATTTT. Its translation is CASSQERPHGESGYPSTDTQYF.

This clone was detected once. The genes are TRBV6-5 and TRBJ1-1, with TRBD1 identical over 7 bases. The junction had 9 bases not matched to a gene; V was cut back by 7 bases and J by 4 bases. The germline CDR1 and CDR2 sequences are MNHEY and SVGAGI. The CDR3 contains 14 residues. The CDR3 nucleotides read TGTGCCAGCACTTGGACAGGCACCGGCACTGAAGCTTTCTTT. Encoded protein: CASTWTGTGTEAFF.

The V gene is TRBV30, the J gene TRBJ2-2; unclear D gene. This CDR3 has 11 amino acids. V was shortened by 3 bases and J by 5 bases, with 4 bases between the two germline ends. CDR1 and CDR2 from the germline V gene are GTSNPN and SVGIG (reference sequence). CDR3 protein: CAWSLTGELFF. CDR3 DNA sequence: TGTGCCTGGAGCCTTACCGGGGAGCTGTTTTTT. Combining the CDR3 with reference TRBV30 and TRBJ2-2 gives the whole variable domain SQTIHQWPATLVQPVGSPLSLECTVEGTSNPNLYWYRQAAGRGLQLLFYSVGIGQISSEVPQNLSASRPQDRQFILSSKKLLLSDSGFYLCAWSLTGELFFGEGSRLTVL.

The chain joins TRBV7-9 to TRBJ2-2; D unclear. Germline CDR1 and CDR2: SEHNR and FQNEAQ (reference sequence). The V end lost 10 bases, the J end lost 2 bases, and 5 bases lay between the germline ends. CDR3 length: 11 residues. The CDR3 DNA follows: TGTGCCACCAAAAACACCGGGGAGCTGTTTTTT. Translating gives CATKNTGELFF. Filled out from reference TRBV7-9 and TRBJ2-2, the complete variable domain reads DTGVSQNPRHKITKRGQNVTFRCDPISEHNRLYWYRQTLGQGPEFLTYFQNEAQLEKSRLLSDRFSAERPKGSFSTLEIQRTEQGDSAMYLCATKNTGELFFGEGSRLTVL.

This clone was seen once. V and J are TRBV28 and TRBJ2-7, with 10 bases lining up with TRBD1. J lost 7 bases, V lost 5 bases, and 8 bases had no gene match. CDR1 is MDHEN and CDR2 is SYDVKM in the germline V gene. The CDR3 loop spans 14 amino acids. The CDR3 loop is CASSRRQGAGEQYF. CDR3 nucleotides: TGTGCCAGCAGTAGGAGACAGGGGGCGGGGGAGCAGTACTTC.

The chain is built from TRBV29-1 and TRBJ2-1; 11 nucleotides match TRBD2. This CDR3 region has 15 residues. CDR1 is SQVTM and CDR2 is ANQGSEA in the germline V gene. Trimming cost V 1 base and J 13 bases; bases outside gene matches: 12. The CDR3, as DNA: TGCAGCGTTGAAGGAGGACTAGCGGGCCCTCCCACACAGTTCTTC. Translated, it gives CSVEGGLAGPPTQFF.

V is TRBV6-5 and J is TRBJ1-2; D remains unclear. CDR1 and CDR2 (germline): MNHEY, SVGAGI. The V gene lost 4 bases and the J gene lost 8 bases, with 17 bases spanning the gap. The CDR3 consists of 14 residues. CDR3 loop: CASSSSDITVGYTF. In DNA form, the CDR3 reads TGTGCCAGCAGTTCTTCCGACATTACGGTCGGCTACACCTTC.

The rearrangement links TRBV10-3 to TRBJ1-3; D ambiguous. Trimming removed 8 bases from V and 4 bases from J, with 9 bases in between. The germline V gene encodes CDR1 ENHRY and CDR2 SYGVKD. The CDR3 is 12 residues long. The CDR3 DNA follows: TGTGCCATCGGGGAGAGGGGAAACACCATATATTTT. Translation: CAIGERGNTIYF.

CDR3 in amino acids: CASSFSGGWIDTQYF. In DNA, the CDR3 is TGTGCCAGCAGCTTTAGCGGGGGGTGGATTGATACGCAGTATTTT. V usage is TRBV7-3 and J usage is TRBJ2-3; 10 nucleotides agree with TRBD2. The V and J ends lost 3 bases and 6 bases, in that order; junction bases with no gene match: 6. The CDR3 is 15 residues long. Germline V lookup: CDR1 SGHTA, CDR2 FQGTGA.

The chain links TRBV19 to TRBJ1-2; perhaps TRBD1 as D (6 bases). Trimming took 5 bases from V and 2 from J, leaving 15 bases between them. Germline V gene sequence: CDR1 LNHDA, CDR2 SQIVND (reference sequence). This CDR3 is 15 amino acids long. The CDR3 reads CASSPAVGTNYGYTF. CDR3 in DNA: TGTGCCAGTAGTCCCGCTGTCGGGACAAACTATGGCTACACCTTC.

The gene calls are TRBV6-6 and TRBJ2-1; TRBD1 is a possible D gene (6 bases). Per the germline V gene, CDR1 is MNHNY and CDR2 is SVGAGI (reference sequence). The CDR3 runs to 13 residues. Trimming pared 4 bases from V and 8 bases from J, leaving 12 bases between. The CDR3 loop reads CASSSYREYEQFF. The CDR3 nucleotides read TGTGCCAGCAGTTCATACAGGGAATATGAGCAGTTCTTC.

The genes are TRBV4-2 and TRBJ2-1; 7 bases are shared with TRBD2. Germline trimming cut 0 bases from V and 8 bases from J; bases unmatched to any gene: 7. The CDR3 runs 15 residues. Germline lookup yields CDR1 LGHNA and CDR2 YNFKEQ. DNA for the CDR3: TGTGCCAGCAGCCAAGACCCAGGCGGGAGAGATGAGCAGTTCTTC. Its translation is CASSQDPGGRDEQFF.